This entry lists 31 T cell receptor beta chains sequenced from one sample in a study of blood T cell repertoires in COVID-19. Sequencing was performed with immunoSEQ multiplex PCR; in TCRdb, only in-frame clones are kept and a portion is missing. This table holds around 250,000 clones, around 83% found once. Sequenced material: peripheral blood. The receptors here all came from an elderly man with acute or convalescent COVID-19.

The V call is TRBV3-1 (or the pseudogene TRBV3-2), the J call TRBJ1-2, with TRBD1 identical over 9 bases. The CDR3 is made up of 14 amino acids. Germline trimming cut 4 bases from V and 7 bases from J; bases unmatched to any gene: 7. Germline V lookup: CDR1 LGHDT, CDR2 YNNKEL (reference sequence). CDR3 amino acids: CASSRGQGNLGYTF. DNA of the CDR3: TGTGCCAGCAGCCGTGGACAGGGGAATCTTGGCTACACCTTC.

The CDR3 reads CASSFGPSGASNTGELFF. CDR3 DNA sequence: TGCGCCAGCAGCTTTGGGCCGTCAGGGGCTTCAAACACCGGGGAGCTGTTTTTT. The chain employs TRBV5-1 and TRBJ2-2; possibly TRBD1 for D (6 bases). CDR3 length equals 18 residues. Germline V CDR1 and CDR2: SGHRS, YFSETQ. The V end was cut by 2 bases, the J end by 2 bases, with 19 bases between. The whole variable domain, filled in from reference TRBV5-1 and TRBJ2-2, reads KAGVTQTPRYLIKTRGQQVTLSCSPISGHRSVSWYQQTPGQGLQFLFEYFSETQRNKGNFPGRFSGRQFSNSRSEMNVSTLELGDSALYLCASSFGPSGASNTGELFFGEGSRLTVL.

The chain uses TRBV4-2 and TRBJ1-6; the D gene is possibly TRBD1 (5 bases). The V and J ends lost 1 base and 5 bases respectively, with 9 bases between them. The CDR3 has 15 residues. The germline CDR1 and CDR2 sequences are LGHNA and YNFKEQ. The CDR3 DNA reads as TGTGCCAGCAGCCAAGTTGGCAGGGATAATTCACCCCTCCACTTT. Translated: CASSQVGRDNSPLHF.

This sequence joins TRBV13 and TRBJ2-5; 11 nucleotides match TRBD2. The CDR3 is made up of 16 amino acids. The germline V gene encodes CDR1 PRHDT and CDR2 FYEKMQ (reference sequence). V lost 5 bases to trimming and J lost 0 bases; unmatched junction nucleotides: 5. CDR3 sequence: CASSTRLAGNQETQYF. In DNA, the CDR3 is TGTGCCAGCAGCACCCGACTAGCGGGGAACCAAGAGACCCAGTACTTC.

The chain couples TRBV27 to TRBJ1-5; possibly TRBD1 for D (6 bases). Germline V gene data show CDR1 as MNHEY and CDR2 as SMNVEV (reference sequence). This CDR3 spans 16 amino acids. V was cut by 3 bases and J by 0 bases, with 12 bases left in between. CDR3 region: CASSFIGTNSNQPQHF. Written as DNA, the CDR3 is TGTGCCAGCAGTTTCATAGGGACAAATAGCAATCAGCCCCAGCATTTT.

The chain carries TRBV4-1 and TRBJ1-5; 7 positions agree with TRBD1. The CDR3 loop spans 13 amino acids. The germline V gene encodes CDR1 MGHRA and CDR2 YSYEKL. V lost 8 bases and J lost 9; bases outside the gene matches: 10. The CDR3: CASGEGALGPQHF. For the CDR3, the DNA is TGCGCCAGCGGCGAGGGGGCCCTAGGGCCCCAGCATTTT.

The genes are TRBV18 and TRBJ2-2; 7 positions match TRBD2. CDR3 length: 15 residues. CDR1 is KGHSH and CDR2 is LQKENI in the germline V gene. V lost 2 bases to trimming and J lost 8 bases; unmatched junction nucleotides: 8. The CDR3 bases are TGTGCCAGCTCACCATCTAGCGGAACCTTGGGGGAGCTGTTTTTT. Amino acids: CASSPSSGTLGELFF. Full variable domain (remainder filled in from reference TRBV18 and TRBJ2-2): NAGVMQNPRHLVRRRGQEARLRCSPMKGHSHVYWYRQLPEEGLKFMVYLQKENIIDESGMPKERFSAEFPKEGPSILRIQQVVRGDSAAYFCASSPSSGTLGELFFGEGSRLTVL.

The rearrangement links TRBV3-1 (or the pseudogene TRBV3-2) to TRBJ2-1; TRBD2 aligns across 11 bases. Germline V gene sequence: CDR1 LGHDT, CDR2 YNNKEL (reference sequence). V lost 0 bases, J lost 14 bases, and 3 bases stayed unmatched. This CDR3 has 13 amino acids. The CDR3 sequence is CASSQDGSGREFF. The DNA of the CDR3 is TGTGCCAGCAGCCAAGATGGTAGCGGGAGGGAGTTCTTC.

This chain uses TRBV5-6 with TRBJ2-7, with a tentative D call TRBD2 (5 bases). Trimming removed 3 bases at V and 2 bases at J, with 18 bases between. Germline-derived CDR1 and CDR2 are SGHDT and YYEEEE. The CDR3 length is 16 residues. This CDR3 reads CASSWRGSGSPYEQYF. As DNA, the CDR3 is TGTGCCAGCAGCTGGCGAGGGAGTGGGAGCCCCTACGAGCAGTACTTC.

This clone has only one observation. This rearrangement joins TRBV20-1 to TRBJ1-1; TRBD1 matches 7 bases. CDR3 size: 14 residues. Per germline, CDR1 DFQATT and CDR2 SNEGSKA (reference sequence). Trimming at V came to 3 bases and at J to 2 bases, leaving 6 bases not matched to a gene. CDR3 DNA: TGCAGTGCTAGTTTAGGGGGCGACAACACTGAAGCTTTCTTT. Amino acid sequence: CSASLGGDNTEAFF.

The chain employs TRBV5-1 and TRBJ1-4; D perhaps matches TRBD1 (5 bases). The CDR3 has 14 amino acids. V dropped 4 bases and J dropped 7 bases, with 14 bases sitting between them. Germline V gene data show CDR1 as SGHRS and CDR2 as YFSETQ. The CDR3 DNA reads TGCGCCAGCAGCACCCAAGGGGCGCCTGAAAAACTGTTTTTT. It codes for CASSTQGAPEKLFF.

This chain joins TRBV18 and TRBJ2-7; TRBD1 matches at 7 bases. The germline V gene has CDR1 KGHSH and CDR2 LQKENI. The CDR3 is made up of 16 amino acids. The junction had 11 bases not matched to a gene; V was cut back by 4 bases and J by 2 bases. CDR3 loop: CASSLRQGTNPYEQYF. CDR3 sequence (DNA): TGTGCCAGCTCACTAAGACAGGGAACAAATCCCTACGAGCAGTACTTC.

V usage is TRBV19 and J usage is TRBJ1-3; 7 bases are a match to TRBD1. Germline values: CDR1 LNHDA, CDR2 SQIVND (reference sequence). V trimming: 6 bases; J trimming: 2 bases; junction bases outside the gene matches: 7. This CDR3 comprises 15 residues. For the CDR3, the DNA is TGTGCCAGTAGGAAAGGGGGCGAGCCTGGAAACACCATATATTTT. Its translation is CASRKGGEPGNTIYF.

This clone has just one count. J is TRBJ2-4 and V is TRBV21-1; the DNA was not used to check the table's D call, TRBD1. TRBV21-1 is noted as a pseudogene. The CDR3 length is 14 residues. The CDR3 spells CASSKGQGSVIQYF. The CDR3, as DNA: TGTGCCAGCAGCAAAGGGCAGGGATCAGTCATTCAGTACTTC.

The CDR3 region has the DNA TGTGCCAGCAGCGTAATAGCCGGGACTAGTCGTGAGACCCAGTACTTC. Translated, it gives CASSVIAGTSRETQYF. This sequence joins TRBV9 and TRBJ2-5; the match to TRBD2 covers 8 bases. The CDR3 totals 16 residues. The junction had 10 bases not matched to a gene; V was cut back by 1 base and J by 5 bases. Germline lookup yields CDR1 SGDLS and CDR2 YYNGEE.

The gene calls are TRBV5-6 and TRBJ1-2, with a possible D match to TRBD1 (5 bases). The germline V and J ends were trimmed by 4 bases and 7 bases, with 14 bases remaining between them. The CDR3 runs 13 residues. Germline CDR1 and CDR2: SGHDT and YYEEEE. This CDR3 is CASSRDSGGGYTF. CDR3 DNA sequence: TGTGCCAGCAGCCGGGACTCCGGAGGTGGCTACACCTTC.

In the case of this clone: A read error may account for a junction end that differs from germline. The rearrangement joins TRBV28 to TRBJ1-1, with D unresolved. There are 10 residues in the CDR3. CDR1 MDHEN and CDR2 SYDVKM come from the germline V gene. DNA of the CDR3: TGTGCCAGCAGGAACAGTGAAGCTTTCTTT. It encodes CASRNSEAFF.

CDR3 nucleotide sequence: TGTGCCAGCAGCCGGGGATGGAACACTGAAGCTTTCTTT. Translating it yields CASSRGWNTEAFF. The V and J genes are TRBV7-9 and TRBJ1-1; no clear D. CDR1 and CDR2 (germline): SEHNR, FQNEAQ (reference sequence). V lost 5 bases and J lost 1, with 8 bases in between. The CDR3 has 13 amino acids.

About this clone itself: In the same sample, other DNA sequences code for this CDR3. The V call is TRBV28, the J call TRBJ2-7; perhaps TRBD2 as D (5 bases). There are 12 residues in the CDR3. The germline CDR1 and CDR2 sequences are MDHEN and SYDVKM. Deletions cut 2 bases from V and 4 bases from J, with 6 bases between. The CDR3 spells CASSLEGYEQYF. CDR3 DNA sequence: TGTGCCAGCAGTTTAGAGGGATACGAGCAGTACTTC.

The V gene is TRBV5-1, the J gene TRBJ2-1; 8 bases are a match to TRBD1. The junction had 11 bases not matched to a gene; V was cut back by 4 bases and J by 8 bases. The CDR3 length is 15 residues. Per the germline V gene, CDR1 is SGHRS and CDR2 is YFSETQ. CDR3 DNA: TGCGCCAGCAGCCCCATTAGGCAGGGGGCCTATGAGCAGTTCTTC. Its protein is CASSPIRQGAYEQFF. Drawing the rest from reference TRBV5-1 and TRBJ2-1, the complete variable domain is KAGVTQTPRYLIKTRGQQVTLSCSPISGHRSVSWYQQTPGQGLQFLFEYFSETQRNKGNFPGRFSGRQFSNSRSEMNVSTLELGDSALYLCASSPIRQGAYEQFFGPGTRLTVL.

The chain combines TRBV11-2 with TRBJ2-1; D unresolved. The CDR3 length is 13 residues. V was clipped by 3 bases and J by 5 bases, with 8 bases between them. The V gene's germline CDR1 is SGHAT and CDR2 FQNNGV. CDR3 protein: CASSFVTDNEQFF. The CDR3 region has the DNA TGTGCCAGCAGCTTCGTAACAGACAATGAGCAGTTCTTC.

CDR3 nucleotide sequence: TGTGCCAGCAGACAAGACCTAGCGGGAGGATACAATGAGCAGTTCTTC. The encoded protein is CASRQDLAGGYNEQFF. The rearrangement uses TRBV2 and TRBJ2-1; 11 bases agree with TRBD2. The CDR3 totals 16 residues. Trimming removed 6 bases from V and 4 bases from J; junction bases left unmatched: 8. Looked up from germline, CDR1 is SNHLY and CDR2 is FYNNEI.

The gene calls are TRBV28 and TRBJ2-2; 9 bases map to TRBD2. V was pared by 8 bases and J by 4 bases, with 35 bases of the junction left unmatched. The CDR3 is 24 amino acids. Germline CDR1 reads MDHEN; CDR2 reads SYDVKM. This CDR3 reads CASLTPQGPLISGRWRGGTGELFF. Written as DNA, the CDR3 is TGTGCCAGCCTCACTCCTCAGGGACCCCTCATCTCCGGACGATGGCGGGGGGGCACCGGGGAGCTGTTTTTT.

The V and J genes are TRBV11-2 and TRBJ2-2, with D perhaps matching TRBD1 (6 bases). CDR3 length equals 14 residues. Trimming stripped 5 bases from V and 6 bases from J, with 13 bases between. From germline, CDR1 is SGHAT and CDR2 FQNNGV. The CDR3 loop reads CASSRDIVPGELFF. As DNA, the CDR3 is TGTGCCAGCAGCAGGGACATTGTCCCCGGGGAGCTGTTTTTT.

V is TRBV3-1 (or the pseudogene TRBV3-2) and J is TRBJ2-1; 12 bases match TRBD2. There are 16 residues in the CDR3. V dropped 1 base and J dropped 9; count of bases not matched to a gene: 7. Germline CDR1 and CDR2: LGHDT and YNNKEL (reference sequence). The CDR3: CASSQGASGGASEQFF. The CDR3, as DNA: TGTGCCAGCAGCCAAGGAGCTAGCGGGGGGGCCTCTGAGCAGTTCTTC.

The chain recombines TRBV7-2 with TRBJ2-1; 10 bases line up with TRBD2. Germline-derived CDR1 and CDR2 are SGHTA and FQGNSA. Trimming cost V 6 bases and J 7 bases; bases outside gene matches: 12. The CDR3 runs 16 residues. CDR3 DNA: TGTGCCAGCAGTTCTGGGCCTAGCGGGGGAGGGAATGAGCAGTTCTTC. This translates into CASSSGPSGGGNEQFF.

The chain has TRBV7-2 and TRBJ2-3, with TRBD2 matching 7 bases. Germline V gives CDR1 SGHTA, CDR2 FQGNSA. The CDR3 runs to 16 residues. V lost 2 bases and J lost 1; bases outside the gene matches: 6. CDR3 region: CASSLSGGRGTDTQYF. In DNA, the CDR3 is TGTGCCAGCAGCTTATCTGGGGGGAGGGGCACAGATACGCAGTATTTT.

This chain links TRBV2 with TRBJ2-3; D possibly corresponds to TRBD1 (5 bases). Germline loops: CDR1 SNHLY, CDR2 FYNNEI. The CDR3 extends over 15 amino acids. Trimming stripped 5 bases from V and 0 bases from J, with 12 bases between. As DNA, the CDR3 is TGTGCCAGCAGTCCCCGACAGTTTAGCACAGATACGCAGTATTTT. Translation: CASSPRQFSTDTQYF.

The chain recombines TRBV3-1 (or the pseudogene TRBV3-2) with TRBJ1-2; 9 nucleotides match TRBD1. The CDR3 totals 19 residues. CDR1 LGHDT and CDR2 YNNKEL come from the germline V gene (reference sequence). With 4 bases clipped from V and 5 bases from J, the junction kept 20 bases outside the gene matches. As DNA, the CDR3 is TGTGCCAGCAGCCCCAAGTCTTCATCGGGACAGGGTCGTTTGTATGGCTACACCTTC. Amino acids: CASSPKSSSGQGRLYGYTF.

The J gene is TRBJ2-7, the V gene TRBV7-9; 12 bases agree with TRBD2. The CDR3 runs 19 residues. V shed 7 bases and J 0 bases; nucleotides not matched to a gene: 16. Germline CDR1 SEHNR, CDR2 FQNEAQ (reference sequence). As DNA, the CDR3 is TGTGCCAGCAACTCAGCGTCTGCTAGCGGGAGGGGGATCTCCTACGAGCAGTACTTC. Translating it yields CASNSASASGRGISYEQYF.

The genes are TRBV24-1 and TRBJ1-2, with 9 positions matching TRBD1. CDR1 and CDR2 from the germline V gene are KGHDR and SFDVKD. This CDR3 spans 14 amino acids. V gave up 3 bases and J gave up 7 bases; unmatched junction bases: 5. CDR3 in amino acids: CATSDITGGIGYTF. In DNA, the CDR3 is TGTGCCACCAGTGATATAACAGGGGGCATTGGCTACACCTTC.